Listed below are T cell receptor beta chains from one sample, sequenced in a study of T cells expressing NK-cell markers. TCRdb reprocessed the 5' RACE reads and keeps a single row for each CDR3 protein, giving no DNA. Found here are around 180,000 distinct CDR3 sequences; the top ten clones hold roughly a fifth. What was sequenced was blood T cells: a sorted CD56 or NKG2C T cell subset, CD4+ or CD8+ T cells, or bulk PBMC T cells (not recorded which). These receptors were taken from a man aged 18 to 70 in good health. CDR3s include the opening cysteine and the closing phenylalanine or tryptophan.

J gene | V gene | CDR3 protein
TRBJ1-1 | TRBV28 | CASSFNPQSNTEAFF
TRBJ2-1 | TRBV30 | CAWNFEGGIQQFF
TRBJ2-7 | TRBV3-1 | CASSQDPGTHTYEQYF
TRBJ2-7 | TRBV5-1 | CASSLLGLAGDVPTEQYF
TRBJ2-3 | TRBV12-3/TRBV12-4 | CASSFGPLDTQYF
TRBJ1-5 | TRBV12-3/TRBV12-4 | CASRRDSYNLDSNQPQHF
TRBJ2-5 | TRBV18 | CASSPEWGEETQYF
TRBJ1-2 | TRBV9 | CASSTRGFYGYTF
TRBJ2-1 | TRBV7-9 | CASSLDRQGHEQFF
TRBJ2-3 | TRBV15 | CATSRGQGVGTDTQYF